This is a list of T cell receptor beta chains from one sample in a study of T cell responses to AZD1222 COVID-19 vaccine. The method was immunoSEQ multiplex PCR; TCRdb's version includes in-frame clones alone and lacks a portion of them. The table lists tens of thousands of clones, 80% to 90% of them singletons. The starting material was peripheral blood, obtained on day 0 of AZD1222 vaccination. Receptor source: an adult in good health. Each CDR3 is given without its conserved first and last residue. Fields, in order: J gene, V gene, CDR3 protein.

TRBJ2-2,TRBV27,ASRPTGAGELF
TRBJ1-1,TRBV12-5,ASGLGGGTEAF
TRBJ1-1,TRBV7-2,ASSLATGSATEAF
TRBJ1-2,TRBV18,ASSLIEGGYT
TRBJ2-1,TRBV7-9,ASSLSPGQGWGPNEQF
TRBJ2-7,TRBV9,ASSATGTGSYEQY
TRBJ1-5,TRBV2,ASSEDGRTNQPQH
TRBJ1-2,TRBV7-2,ASSLAQPNRALWDGYT
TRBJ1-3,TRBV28,ASLYSAGNTIY
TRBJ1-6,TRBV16,ASSQRRGNSPLH
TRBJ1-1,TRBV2,ASAEGTEAF
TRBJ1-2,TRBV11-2,ASSGHTNYGYT
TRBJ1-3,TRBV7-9,ASSLGQGGGNTIY
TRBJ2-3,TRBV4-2,ASGLGTFTDTQY
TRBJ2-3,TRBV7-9,ASSLRGLAGDTDTQY
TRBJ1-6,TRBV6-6,ASSNRPNNSPLH
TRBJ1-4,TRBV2,ASSEGTRVFGLF
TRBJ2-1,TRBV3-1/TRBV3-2,ASSLMTGLVGSEQF
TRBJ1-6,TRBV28,ASSLWRGTYNSPLH
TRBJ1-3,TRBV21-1,ASSAPGGSGNTIY
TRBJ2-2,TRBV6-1,ASSEVGDTGELF
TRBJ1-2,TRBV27,ASSLTHGIGDGYT
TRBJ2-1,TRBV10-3,AISDRGGGEQF
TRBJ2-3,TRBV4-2,ASSQNGGAEDTQY
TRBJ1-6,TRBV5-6,ASSGRGGYNSPLH
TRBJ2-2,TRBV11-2,ASSLSDSVIPGELF
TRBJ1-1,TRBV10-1,ASSDPGQGTSEAF
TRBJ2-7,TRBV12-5,ASALGRQYEQY